This entry features one T cell receptor (beta chain) sequence. What it binds is not known. The germline CDR1 and CDR2 sequences are SEHNR and FQNEAQ (reference sequence). CDR3 length: 15 residues. This record comes from a study of CXCR3-negative and CXCR3-positive naive CD8 T cells. Study-level results: Similarly elevated diversity marked both naive subsets, with memory CD8+ cells showing far lower diversity. TRB CDR3s of CXCR3-positive naive cells were more hydrophobic than those of CXCR3-negative naive cells.

The study made its TRB cDNA libraries by 5' RACE, adding UMI labels. Each CDR3 protein gets one entry in TCRdb, which reprocessed the 5' RACE reads and gives no DNA. This sample's table has 85,000 to 120,000 distinct CDR3 sequences. Material: naive CXCR3+ CD8+ T cells from blood. As to subset: CD45RO-CCR7+CD27+CD95- naive CD8+ T cells expressing CXCR3 (TNR3+). This receptor was obtained from a human donor in good health. Some clones in this sample may be carry-over from other donors' samples. The chain has TRBV7-9 and TRBJ2-5; TCRdb indicates TRBD2, and absent DNA this call remains unverified. CDR3 sequence reads: CASSSLATWEETQYF.